This T cell receptor (beta chain) was documented in a study of a mutant IDH1 vaccine in newly diagnosed glioma. Study overall: Receipt of radiotherapy, temozolomide, or both preceded the study, and most received both.

Time point described: week 35, safety follow-up. A 20-mer mutant IDH1 peptide at 300 ug was injected subcutaneously with topical imiquimod. The method was immunoSEQ multiplex PCR; TCRdb's version includes in-frame clones alone and lacks a portion of them. This sample has 45,000 or so clones, with 85% to 90% found just once. A remark on this clone: The target antigen is unknown.

With 6 bases removed from V and 2 bases from J, the gap between germline ends came to 7 bases. This CDR3 has 13 residues. In germline, CDR1 is SGHVS, CDR2 FQNEAQ. Material: PBMCs, obtained from a glioma patient whose treatment included an IDH1 peptide vaccine. This sequence was found in a woman aged 40 to 49 with glioma. The chain combines TRBV7-8 with TRBJ1-4; D unclear. The CDR3 DNA follows: TGTGCCAGCAGATTGGGGACTAATGAAAAACTGTTTTTT. This translates into CASRLGTNEKLFF. Based on the CDR3 plus reference TRBV7-8 and TRBJ1-4, the full variable domain is GAGVSQSPRYKVAKRGQDVALRCDPISGHVSLFWYQQALGQGPEFLTYFQNEAQLDKSGLPSDRFFAERPEGSVSTLKIQRTQQEDSAVYLCASRLGTNEKLFFGSGTQLSVL.